This entry lists 8 T cell receptor beta chains sequenced from one sample in a study of shared clonotypes between healthy human individuals. The assay was immunoSEQ multiplex PCR, and TCRdb's table has in-frame clones only and misses some. The sample holds fewer than 1.6 million clones, just under 99% seen once. The sequencing sample was made of naive CD4+ T cells sorted from blood. The subset is: CD45RA+ positively selected. Every receptor here comes from a man aged 25 to 40 in good health.

The chain has TRBV6-1 and TRBJ2-1, with 7 bases lining up with TRBD1. V lost 6 bases, J lost 4 bases, and 6 bases stayed unmatched. Germline V lookup: CDR1 MNHNS, CDR2 SASEGT. This CDR3 has 14 amino acids. The DNA for the CDR3 is TGTGCCAGCAGGGACTCACAGGGGTACAATGAGCAGTTCTTC. Translating gives CASRDSQGYNEQFF.

The rearrangement uses TRBV6-6 and TRBJ2-7, with D possibly matching TRBD1 (6 bases). Germline CDR1 reads MNHNY; CDR2 reads SVGAGI (reference sequence). V gave up 6 bases and J gave up 3 bases, with 15 bases separating them. The CDR3 runs to 14 residues. CDR3 loop: CASRQGGVYYEQYF. The CDR3 DNA reads as TGTGCCAGCAGACAGGGTGGTGTCTACTACGAGCAGTACTTC.

This chain joins TRBV5-1 and TRBJ2-7, with D possibly being TRBD1 (5 bases). The CDR3 spans 14 residues. With 1 base removed from V and 2 bases from J, the gap between germline ends came to 10 bases. Per the germline V gene, CDR1 is SGHRS and CDR2 is YFSETQ. CDR3 loop: CASSLPSGTYEQYF. Written as DNA, the CDR3 is TGCGCCAGCAGCTTGCCATCAGGGACCTACGAGCAGTACTTC.

The chain is built from TRBV7-9 and TRBJ2-7; TRBD2 matches 9 bases. V trimming: 10 bases; J trimming: 2 bases; junction bases outside the gene matches: 9. The CDR3 extends over 14 amino acids. Germline values: CDR1 SEHNR, CDR2 FQNEAQ (reference sequence). The CDR3 protein is CATSEAGGPYEQYF. For the CDR3, the DNA is TGTGCCACATCCGAAGCGGGAGGCCCCTACGAGCAGTACTTC.

This sequence joins TRBV7-9 and TRBJ2-7, with D unresolved. Germline-derived CDR1 and CDR2 are SEHNR and FQNEAQ (reference sequence). Deletions cut 2 bases from V and 6 bases from J, with 17 bases between. The CDR3 sequence is 15 residues long. The CDR3, as DNA: TGTGCCAGCAGCTTACCGCCATCCCCGGCTGGCGAGCAGTACTTC. Protein: CASSLPPSPAGEQYF.

The J gene is TRBJ2-7, the V gene TRBV5-1; 8 bases match TRBD1. Trimming took 0 bases from V and 3 from J; bases not matched to a gene: 8. This CDR3 has 16 residues. Germline CDR1 is SGHRS and CDR2 is YFSETQ. In nucleotides, the CDR3 is TGCGCCAGCAGCTTGGCCGCCGGGACAGGAAGCTACGAGCAGTACTTC. It codes for CASSLAAGTGSYEQYF. The variable domain in full, with the rest retrieved from reference TRBV5-1 and TRBJ2-7, is KAGVTQTPRYLIKTRGQQVTLSCSPISGHRSVSWYQQTPGQGLQFLFEYFSETQRNKGNFPGRFSGRQFSNSRSEMNVSTLELGDSALYLCASSLAAGTGSYEQYFGPGTRLTVT.

The chain is built from TRBV5-1 and TRBJ2-7; 8 bases fit TRBD1. Trimming cost V 4 bases and J 0 bases; bases outside gene matches: 12. CDR1 and CDR2 (germline): SGHRS, YFSETQ. The CDR3 has 17 residues. This chain's CDR3 is CASSPGAGQGASYEQYF. CDR3 nucleotide sequence: TGCGCCAGCAGCCCCGGGGCGGGGCAGGGGGCCTCCTACGAGCAGTACTTC.

The rearrangement links TRBV5-1 to TRBJ2-1; D is ambiguous. The CDR3 sequence is 13 residues long. Germline loops: CDR1 SGHRS, CDR2 YFSETQ. Trimming removed 4 bases at V and 12 bases at J, with 17 bases between. The CDR3 DNA follows: TGCGCCAGCAGCGCAGGAGACCTTCTGGGGCAGTTCTTC. This encodes CASSAGDLLGQFF.